A single sample gave rise to the 7 T cell receptor beta chains below, sequenced in a study of technical replicates of blood from several donors. Profiled with immunoSEQ multiplex PCR; TCRdb holds only in-frame clones, not every one. The data hold about 88,000 clones, with roughly 94% observed a single time. Sequenced: T cells isolated from PBMCs. These receptor sequences come from a human donor in good health.

The chain is built from TRBV29-1 and TRBJ2-5; 8 bases are shared with TRBD1. V lost 3 bases, J lost 5 bases, and 5 bases stayed unmatched. CDR3 length: 13 residues. CDR1 and CDR2 (germline): SQVTM, ANQGSEA. In DNA, the CDR3 is TGCAGCGTTGATAGGACAGGGATGGAGACCCAGTACTTC. Translated: CSVDRTGMETQYF.

This chain connects TRBV6-1 to TRBJ1-4; D ambiguous. Trimming took off 6 bases at V and 6 bases at J, with 17 bases between the two ends. CDR1 and CDR2 from the germline V gene are MNHNS and SASEGT. The CDR3 contains 15 residues. The CDR3 DNA sequence: TGTGCCAGCAGCCAGGATCTCGCTATAGATGAAAAACTGTTTTTT. It encodes CASSQDLAIDEKLFF.

The chain has TRBV6-6 and TRBJ2-1; D might be TRBD2 (7 bases). V lost 10 bases, J lost 5 bases, and 18 bases lay in between. CDR1 is MNHNY, CDR2 SVGAGI, per germline (reference sequence). This CDR3 spans 14 amino acids. The CDR3: CATTLGGPNNEQFF. In DNA, the CDR3 is TGTGCCACCACCCTGGGGGGGCCCAACAATGAGCAGTTCTTC.

This chain connects TRBV19 to TRBJ1-4; D is perhaps TRBD1 (5 bases). Looked up from germline, CDR1 is LNHDA and CDR2 is SQIVND (reference sequence). Trimming shortened V by 7 bases and J by 5 bases, and 23 bases separated the two germline ends. CDR3 length equals 17 residues. CDR3 in amino acids: CASTPGFGGGSNEKLFF. As DNA, the CDR3 is TGTGCCAGTACCCCGGGGTTCGGCGGGGGGTCGAATGAAAAACTGTTTTTT. Complete variable domain (other parts from reference TRBV19 and TRBJ1-4): DGGITQSPKYLFRKEGQNVTLSCEQNLNHDAMYWYRQDPGQGLRLIYYSQIVNDFQKGDIAEGYSVSREKKESFPLTVTSAQKNPTAFYLCASTPGFGGGSNEKLFFGSGTQLSVL.

The V gene is TRBV9, the J gene TRBJ2-7; 9 bases agree with TRBD1. The CDR3 extends over 16 amino acids. Germline trimming cut 4 bases from V and 5 bases from J; bases unmatched to any gene: 13. Looked up from germline, CDR1 is SGDLS and CDR2 is YYNGEE. The chain's CDR3 is CASSSRRGQGSHEQYF. CDR3 nucleotide sequence: TGTGCCAGCAGCTCCCGGCGGGGACAGGGATCCCACGAGCAGTACTTC.

This chain uses TRBV20-1 with TRBJ2-2, with D uncertain. The CDR3 is 11 amino acids. Germline V gives CDR1 DFQATT, CDR2 SNEGSKA (reference sequence). The V end was cut by 6 bases, the J end by 7 bases, with 9 bases between. In nucleotides, the CDR3 is TGCAGTGCGCCGGTCAACGGGGAGCTGTTTTTT. Its translation: CSAPVNGELFF.

This clone was seen only a few times. The genes are TRBV2 and TRBJ1-6; 9 bases fit TRBD1. Germline V lookup: CDR1 SNHLY, CDR2 FYNNEI. The V gene end was trimmed by 10 bases and the J gene end by 6 bases; junction bases not matched to a gene: 7. CDR3 size: 14 residues. CDR3 sequence reads: CATSPGQGNSPLHF. The CDR3 bases are TGTGCCACCTCTCCGGGACAGGGTAATTCACCCCTCCACTTT. Filled out from reference TRBV2 and TRBJ1-6, the complete variable domain reads EPEVTQTPSHQVTQMGQEVILRCVPISNHLYFYWYRQILGQKVEFLVSFYNNEISEKSEIFDDQFSVERPDGSNFTLKIRSTKLEDSAMYFCATSPGQGNSPLHFGNGTRLTVT.